This TCR beta chain was sequenced for a study of identical twins. To note about this clonotype: Its target is not known. One end of the junction fails to match germline, which may point to a read error.

TCRdb reprocessed the 5' RACE reads via MiXCR and lists one record per CDR3 protein. The sample consists of about 690,000 distinct CDR3 sequences, 6.1% of them appearing once. Germline CDR1 reads MDHEN; CDR2 reads SYDVKM. The length of the CDR3 is 15 residues. Study-wide results and limits: The study found excess low generation probability among twin-shared out-of-frame alpha sequences. Fewer insertions marked abundant cord blood beta clonotypes; young adult naive trended weakly, memory not at all. Out-of-frame TCR alpha sharing observed in monozygotic twins exceeded model estimates.

V is TRBV28 and J is TRBJ2-1; 8 nucleotides agree with TRBD2. Sequencing used naive T cells sorted from blood. The TCR originated in a man between 18 and 29 years old in good health. CDR3 sequence (DNA): TGTTCCAGCAGTTTGTCTAGCGGGTCTTACAATGAGCAGTTCTTC. Translation: CSSSLSSGSYNEQFF.